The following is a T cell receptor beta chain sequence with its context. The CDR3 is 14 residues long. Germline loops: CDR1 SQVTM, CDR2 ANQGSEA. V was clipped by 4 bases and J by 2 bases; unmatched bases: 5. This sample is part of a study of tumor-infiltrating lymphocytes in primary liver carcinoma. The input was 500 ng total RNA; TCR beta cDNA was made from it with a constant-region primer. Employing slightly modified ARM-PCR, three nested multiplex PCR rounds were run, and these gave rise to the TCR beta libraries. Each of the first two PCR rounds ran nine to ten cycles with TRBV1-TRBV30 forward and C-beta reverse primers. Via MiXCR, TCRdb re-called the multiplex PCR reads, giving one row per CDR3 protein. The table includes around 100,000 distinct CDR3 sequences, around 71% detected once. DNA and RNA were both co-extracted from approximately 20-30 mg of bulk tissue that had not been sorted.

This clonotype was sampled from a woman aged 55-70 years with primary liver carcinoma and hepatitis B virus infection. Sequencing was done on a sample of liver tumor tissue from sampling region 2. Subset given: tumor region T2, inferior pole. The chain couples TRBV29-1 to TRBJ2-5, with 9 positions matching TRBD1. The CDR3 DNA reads TGCAGCGTTGGGGGGGACAGGGAACAAGAGACCCAGTACTTC. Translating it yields CSVGGDREQETQYF.